A single sample is the source of the 3 T cell receptor beta chains below, sequenced in a study of blood T cell repertoires in COVID-19. Here immunoSEQ multiplex PCR was the method, and the copy in TCRdb shows in-frame clones only, minus some. The data contain 300,000 to 350,000 clones, 90% of them singletons. The sample comprised peripheral blood. The receptors stem from a woman younger than 45 with COVID-19, enrolled during active disease.

The genes are TRBV19 and TRBJ1-1; D gene uncertain. Germline V gene sequence: CDR1 LNHDA, CDR2 SQIVND (reference sequence). V was trimmed by 5 bases and J by 1 base, leaving 5 bases between them. The CDR3 runs to 12 residues. The CDR3, as DNA: TGTGCCAGTAGTTACACGAACACTGAAGCTTTCTTT. It encodes CASSYTNTEAFF.

The chain joins TRBV28 to TRBJ1-2; weak D call: TRBD1 (5 bases). The V end was cut by 7 bases, the J end by 8 bases, with 11 bases between. Germline V gene sequence: CDR1 MDHEN, CDR2 SYDVKM. The CDR3 runs 11 residues. CDR3 in amino acids: CASMKGRGYTF. The CDR3 DNA reads TGTGCCAGCATGAAGGGGCGAGGCTACACCTTC.

V usage is TRBV5-1 and J usage is TRBJ2-5, with 8 bases that match TRBD1. Losses at the gene ends were 3 bases for V and 4 bases for J; bases not matched to a gene: 5. This CDR3 region has 14 residues. Germline CDR1 reads SGHRS; CDR2 reads YFSETQ. The CDR3 here is CASSYGQGRETQYF. CDR3 nucleotides: TGCGCCAGCAGCTACGGACAGGGACGAGAGACCCAGTACTTC.